This TCR beta chain was sequenced in a study of T cells in Graves' hyperthyroidism and ophthalmopathy. Study as a whole: Peripheral blood was obtained at initial diagnosis, preceding any treatment.

Template material for amplifying TCR beta CDR3 regions consisted of RNA transcripts. The TCR CDR3 was amplified in a first-round RT-PCR using the HTBI primer set. TCRdb ran MiXCR on the multiplex PCR reads and lists one entry per CDR3 protein. The sample carries some 400,000 distinct CDR3 sequences, about 15% recorded once. The CDR3 is made up of 14 amino acids. Germline trimming cut 6 bases from V and 6 bases from J; bases unmatched to any gene: 9. The germline gives CDR1 MDHEN, CDR2 SYDVKM. This clonotype has ten or more counts. Its target is unknown. Study-wide results and caveats: A median about 6.2 months before onset, the model predicted ophthalmopathy. Most thyroid clonotypes expanded above 0.001 were also detected in blood.

The rearrangement uses TRBV28 and TRBJ2-7, with 9 bases identical to TRBD1. The specimen sequenced was blood. This sequence originates from a woman between 55 and 75 years old with Graves' hyperthyroidism. The CDR3 DNA reads as TGTGCCAGCAGGGACTCCGGGACAGGGCCCGAGCAGTACTTC. This translates into CASRDSGTGPEQYF.